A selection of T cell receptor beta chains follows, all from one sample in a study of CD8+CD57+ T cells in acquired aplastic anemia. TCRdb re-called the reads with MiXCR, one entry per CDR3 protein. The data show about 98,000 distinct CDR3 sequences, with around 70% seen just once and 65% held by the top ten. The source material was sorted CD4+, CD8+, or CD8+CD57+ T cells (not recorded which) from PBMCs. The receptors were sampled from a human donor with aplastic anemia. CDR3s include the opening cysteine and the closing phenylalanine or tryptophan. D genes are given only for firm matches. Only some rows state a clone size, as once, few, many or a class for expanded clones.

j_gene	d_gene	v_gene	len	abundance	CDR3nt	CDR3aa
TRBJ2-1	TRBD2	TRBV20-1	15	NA	TGCAGTGCTGGGACGATAGCGGGAGGGCGGAATGAGCAGTTCTTC	CSAGTIAGGRNEQFF
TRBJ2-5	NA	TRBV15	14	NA	TGTGCCAGCAGCCCTGGTGGGGGCAGGGAGACCCAGTACTTC	CASSPGGGRETQYF
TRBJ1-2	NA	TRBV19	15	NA	TGTGCCAGTAGTATGCTCCTCGGGTATTCGGATGGCTACACCTTC	CASSMLLGYSDGYTF
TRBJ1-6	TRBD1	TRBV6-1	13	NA	TGTGCCAGCCAGGGACAGGGAAATTCACCCCTCCACTTT	CASQGQGNSPLHF
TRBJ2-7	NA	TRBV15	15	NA	TGTGCCACCAGCAGAGATATGGGGACGGCCTACGAGCAGTACTTC	CATSRDMGTAYEQYF
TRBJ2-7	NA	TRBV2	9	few	TGTGCCAGCAGTTATGAGCAGTACTTC	CASSYEQYF
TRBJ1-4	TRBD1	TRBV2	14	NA	TGTGCCAGCAGTTACAGGGGGCGCGGTGAAAAACTGTTTTTT	CASSYRGRGEKLFF
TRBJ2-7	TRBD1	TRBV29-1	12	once	TGCAGCGTTAAACAGGGGGCGGGCGAGCAGTACTTC	CSVKQGAGEQYF
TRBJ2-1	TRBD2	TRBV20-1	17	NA	TGCAGTGCTAGTGGGCGACTAGCGGGCCACCGAACCAATGAGCAGTTCTTC	CSASGRLAGHRTNEQFF
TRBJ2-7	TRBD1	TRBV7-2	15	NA	TGTGCCAGCAGCTTCGGACAGGGTTTCGTCGACGAGCAGTACTTC	CASSFGQGFVDEQYF
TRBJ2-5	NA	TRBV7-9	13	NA	TGTGCCAGCCGCGGCAGGGGAAAAGAGACCCAGTACTTC	CASRGRGKETQYF
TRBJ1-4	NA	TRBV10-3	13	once	TGTGCCATCAGCGCGGTCGGGGGCGAAAAACTGTTTTTT	CAISAVGGEKLFF